This T cell receptor (beta chain) was profiled in a study of CD8 T cells in Susac syndrome. Germline V gene lookup returns CDR1 LGHNA and CDR2 YNFKEQ. The CDR3 extends over 15 amino acids. The junction had 5 bases not matched to a gene; V was cut back by 5 bases and J by 3 bases. Whole-study results and caveats: Susac CD8+ cells expanded clonally the most in TEMRA cells and in active patients.

Patients with Susac syndrome fulfilled recently defined diagnostic criteria for definite or probable disease. TEMRA cells were FACS-enriched and CD8+ and CD4+ T cells negatively isolated. Details on this clonotype: What it recognizes is unknown.

With random hexamers, reverse transcription was performed on about 0.45 to 1 ug of RNA. Multiplex immunoSEQ PCR targeted 54 Vbeta and 13 Jbeta TCR beta segments. Via MiXCR, TCRdb re-called the immunoSEQ multiplex PCR reads, giving one row per CDR3 protein. The sample contains 95,000 to 150,000 distinct CDR3 sequences, around 94% of which appear only once. Sequenced: CD8+ T cells from PBMCs. This receptor was identified in a human donor with Susac syndrome. The V call is TRBV4-2, the J call TRBJ2-3, with 10 bases that match TRBD2. The CDR3 coding sequence is TGTGCCAGCAGCGCTCTAGCGGGGGAGACAGATACGCAGTATTTT. It translates to CASSALAGETDTQYF.